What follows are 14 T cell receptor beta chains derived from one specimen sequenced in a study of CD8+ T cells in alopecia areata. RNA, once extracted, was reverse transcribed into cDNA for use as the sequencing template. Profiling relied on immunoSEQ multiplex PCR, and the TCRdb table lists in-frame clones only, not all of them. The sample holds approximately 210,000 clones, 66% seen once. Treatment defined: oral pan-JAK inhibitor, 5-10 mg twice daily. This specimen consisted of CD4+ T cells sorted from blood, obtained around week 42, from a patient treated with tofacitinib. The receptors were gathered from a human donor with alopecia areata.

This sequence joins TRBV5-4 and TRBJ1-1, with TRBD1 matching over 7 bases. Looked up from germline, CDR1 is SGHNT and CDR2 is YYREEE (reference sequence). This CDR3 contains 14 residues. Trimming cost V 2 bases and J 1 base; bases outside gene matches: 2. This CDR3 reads CASSFPGGNTEAFF. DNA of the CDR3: TGTGCCAGCAGCTTTCCAGGGGGGAACACTGAAGCTTTCTTT.

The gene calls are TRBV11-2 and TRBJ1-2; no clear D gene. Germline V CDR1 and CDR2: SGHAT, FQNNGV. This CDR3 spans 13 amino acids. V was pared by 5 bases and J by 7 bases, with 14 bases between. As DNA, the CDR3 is TGTGCCAGCAGCGCTAAAGAGAGCGCTGGCTACACCTTC. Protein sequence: CASSAKESAGYTF.

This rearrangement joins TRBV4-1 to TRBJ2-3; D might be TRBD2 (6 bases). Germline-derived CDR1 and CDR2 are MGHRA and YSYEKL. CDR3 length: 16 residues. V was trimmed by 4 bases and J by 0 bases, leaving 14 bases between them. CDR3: CASSPRGGASTDTQYF. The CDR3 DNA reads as TGCGCCAGCAGCCCTAGGGGAGGCGCCAGCACAGATACGCAGTATTTT.

The CDR3 spells CAISDTGEQYF. CDR3 nucleotide sequence: TGTGCCATCAGTGATACTGGCGAGCAGTACTTC. The V call is TRBV10-3, the J call TRBJ2-7; D gene ambiguous. The CDR3 runs to 11 residues. Germline V lookup: CDR1 ENHRY, CDR2 SYGVKD. V lost 3 bases and J lost 6, with 6 bases in between.

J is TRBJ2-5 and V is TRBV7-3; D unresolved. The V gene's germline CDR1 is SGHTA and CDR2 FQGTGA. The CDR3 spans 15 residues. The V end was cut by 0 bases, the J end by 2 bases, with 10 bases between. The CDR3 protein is CASSLTGTQQETQYF. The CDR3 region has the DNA TGTGCCAGCAGCTTAACCGGCACACAGCAAGAGACCCAGTACTTC.

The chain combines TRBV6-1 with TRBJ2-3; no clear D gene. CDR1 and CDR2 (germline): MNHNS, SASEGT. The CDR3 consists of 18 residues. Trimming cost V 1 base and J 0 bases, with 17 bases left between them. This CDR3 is CASSEVAIILMSTDTQYF. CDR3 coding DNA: TGTGCCAGCAGTGAAGTCGCTATCATTCTTATGAGCACAGATACGCAGTATTTT.

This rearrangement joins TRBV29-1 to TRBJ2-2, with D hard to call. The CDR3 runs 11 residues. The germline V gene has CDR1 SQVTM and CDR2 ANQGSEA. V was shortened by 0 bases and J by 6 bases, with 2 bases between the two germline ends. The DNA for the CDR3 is TGCAGCGTTGAAGATCCCGGGGAGCTGTTTTTT. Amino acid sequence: CSVEDPGELFF.

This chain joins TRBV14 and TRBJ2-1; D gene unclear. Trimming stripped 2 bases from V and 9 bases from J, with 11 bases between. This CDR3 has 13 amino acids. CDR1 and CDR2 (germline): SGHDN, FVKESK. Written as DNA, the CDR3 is TGTGCCAGCAGCCAAAACTTAGCTGGTGAGCAGTTCTTC. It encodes CASSQNLAGEQFF. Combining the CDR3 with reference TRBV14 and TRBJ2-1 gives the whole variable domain EAGVTQFPSHSVIEKGQTVTLRCDPISGHDNLYWYRRVMGKEIKFLLHFVKESKQDESGMPNNRFLAERTGGTYSTLKVQPAELEDSGVYFCASSQNLAGEQFFGPGTRLTVL.

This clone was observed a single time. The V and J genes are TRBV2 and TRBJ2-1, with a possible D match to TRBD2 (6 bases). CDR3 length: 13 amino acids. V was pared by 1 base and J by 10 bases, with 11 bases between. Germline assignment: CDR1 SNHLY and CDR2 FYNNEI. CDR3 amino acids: CASSEGLAGEQFF. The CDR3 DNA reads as TGTGCCAGCAGTGAAGGGTTGGCGGGAGAGCAGTTCTTC.

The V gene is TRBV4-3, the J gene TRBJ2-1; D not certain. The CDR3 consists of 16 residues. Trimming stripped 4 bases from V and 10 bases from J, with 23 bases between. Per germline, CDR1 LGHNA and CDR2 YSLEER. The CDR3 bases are TGCGCCAGCAGCCCCACCCCGCTGGACCGCAATCCCGAGCAGTTCTTC. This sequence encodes CASSPTPLDRNPEQFF.

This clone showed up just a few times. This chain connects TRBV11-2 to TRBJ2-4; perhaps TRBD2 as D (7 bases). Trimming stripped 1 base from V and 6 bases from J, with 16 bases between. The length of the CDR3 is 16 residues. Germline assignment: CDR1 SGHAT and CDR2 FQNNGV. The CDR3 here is CASSLAGRRGRNIQYF. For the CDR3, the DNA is TGTGCCAGCAGCTTAGCGGGTAGGCGGGGGCGAAACATTCAGTACTTC.

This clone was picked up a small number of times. The CDR3 bases are TGCAGCGTTGACTCCCCGGAGGATACGCAGTATTTT. Residues: CSVDSPEDTQYF. The rearrangement uses TRBV29-1 and TRBJ2-3; no clear D. The germline V gene encodes CDR1 SQVTM and CDR2 ANQGSEA. Trimming stripped 3 bases from V and 6 bases from J, with 10 bases between. The CDR3 extends over 12 amino acids.

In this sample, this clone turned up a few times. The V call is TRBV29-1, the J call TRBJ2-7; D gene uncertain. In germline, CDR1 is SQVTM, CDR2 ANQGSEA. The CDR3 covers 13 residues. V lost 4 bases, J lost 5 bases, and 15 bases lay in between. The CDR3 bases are TGCAGCGTTGCCGTCATGGTTCGGGACGAGCAGTACTTC. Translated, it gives CSVAVMVRDEQYF.

The CDR3 here is CASSLRVGSADTQYF. The CDR3 DNA reads as TGTGCCAGCAGCTTACGGGTTGGGAGTGCAGATACGCAGTATTTT. The genes are TRBV7-2 and TRBJ2-3; maybe TRBD2 (5 bases). The V end lost 2 bases, the J end lost 4 bases, and 13 bases lay between the germline ends. The germline CDR1 and CDR2 sequences are SGHTA and FQGNSA. The CDR3 has 15 residues.